This TCR beta chain appears in the sequencing data of a study of response to subunit inactivated influenza vaccine. This clonotype appeared a few times. The antigen is not known. TCRdb fed the RT-PCR reads into MiXCR, producing one record per CDR3 protein. The sample holds roughly 570,000 distinct CDR3 sequences, roughly 15% seen once. Germline V gives CDR1 MNHNS, CDR2 SASEGT. CDR3 length equals 13 residues. V was trimmed by 6 bases and J by 5 bases, leaving 13 bases between them. Overall study findings and caveats: After each seasonal influenza vaccination, few new T cells are recruited, the authors suggested.

The chain employs TRBV6-1 and TRBJ1-1; tentative D call: TRBD1 (5 bases). This clonotype originated in a man aged 50-60 years who received an inactivated influenza vaccine. The material sequenced was PBMCs from blood, taken 11 to 12 days after vaccination. The CDR3 is CASRTDMGTEAFF. The CDR3 DNA is TGTGCCAGCAGGACGGACATGGGGACTGAAGCTTTCTTT.